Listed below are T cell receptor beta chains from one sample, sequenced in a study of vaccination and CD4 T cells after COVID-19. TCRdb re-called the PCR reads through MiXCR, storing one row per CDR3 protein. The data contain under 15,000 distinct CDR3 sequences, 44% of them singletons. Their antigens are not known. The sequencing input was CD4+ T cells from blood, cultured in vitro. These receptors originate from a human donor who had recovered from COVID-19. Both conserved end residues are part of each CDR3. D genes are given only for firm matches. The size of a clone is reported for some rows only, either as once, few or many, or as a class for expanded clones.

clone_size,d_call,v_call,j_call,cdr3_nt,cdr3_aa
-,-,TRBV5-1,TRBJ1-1,TGCGCCAGCAGCTCGGGGTCGAACACTGAAGCTTTCTTT,CASSSGSNTEAFF
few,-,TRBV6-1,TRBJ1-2,TGTGCCAGCACGACAGGCCCTAACTATGGCTACACCTTC,CASTTGPNYGYTF
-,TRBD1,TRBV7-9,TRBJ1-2,TGTGCCAGCAGTCGGTTGACCGGGACAGGGGATCGGGGCTACACCTTC,CASSRLTGTGDRGYTF
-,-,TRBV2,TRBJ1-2,TGTGCCAGCAGTGAAGCGGGGGCAGGACTCTGGGGCTACACCTTC,CASSEAGAGLWGYTF
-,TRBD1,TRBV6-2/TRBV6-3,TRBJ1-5,TGTGCCAGCACTGGACAGGGTGAATATCAGCCCCAGCATTTT,CASTGQGEYQPQHF
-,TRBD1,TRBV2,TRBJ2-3,TGTGCCAGCAGTTTCGGGACAGGGCACGGAGATACGCAGTATTTT,CASSFGTGHGDTQYF
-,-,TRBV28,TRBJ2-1,TGTGCCAGCAGTTTTGGAGGTTCCTACAATGAGCAGTTCTTC,CASSFGGSYNEQFF
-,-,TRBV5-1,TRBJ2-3,TGCGCCAGCAGCACCGGTGGTGCGGGTCTCACAGATACGCAGTATTTT,CASSTGGAGLTDTQYF
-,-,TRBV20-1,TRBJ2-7,TGCAGTGCTAGACCCCGACCCAGAGTCGAGCAGTACTTC,CSARPRPRVEQYF
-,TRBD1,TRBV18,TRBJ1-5,TGTGCCAGCTCACCGATCGGACAGGGAAGCAATCAGCCCCAGCATTTT,CASSPIGQGSNQPQHF
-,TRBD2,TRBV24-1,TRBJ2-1,TGTGCCACCAGTGATTCGGGACTAGCGGGGACCTACAATGAGCAGTTCTTC,CATSDSGLAGTYNEQFF
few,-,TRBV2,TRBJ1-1,TGTGCCAGCAGGGATCTCACTGAAGCTTTCTTT,CASRDLTEAFF
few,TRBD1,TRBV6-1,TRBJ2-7,TGTGCCAGCATGCCGGACAGGGGGGGCTCCTACGAGCAGTACTTC,CASMPDRGGSYEQYF
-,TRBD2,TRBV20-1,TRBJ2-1,TGCAGTGCTCCCAGAGCTAGCGGTAACTCCTACAATGAGCAGTTCTTC,CSAPRASGNSYNEQFF
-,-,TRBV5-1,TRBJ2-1,TGCGCCAGCAGCCTGGGTACTAGCCGGAATGAGCAGTTCTTC,CASSLGTSRNEQFF
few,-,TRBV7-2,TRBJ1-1,TGTGCCAGCAGCTTAGCGCCGTCGGGAATAGGGATGAACACTGAAGCTTTCTTT,CASSLAPSGIGMNTEAFF
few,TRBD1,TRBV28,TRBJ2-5,TGTGCCAGCTCTAAGGCAGGGGGCCTAGAGACCCAGTACTTC,CASSKAGGLETQYF
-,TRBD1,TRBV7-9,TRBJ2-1,TGTGCCAGCAGCGACAGGGGGAACAATGAGCAGTTCTTC,CASSDRGNNEQFF
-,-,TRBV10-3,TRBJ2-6,TGTGCCATCAGTGTCGGGCCCGGGGCCAACGTCCTGACTTTC,CAISVGPGANVLTF
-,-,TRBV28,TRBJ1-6,TGTGCCAGCAGCTCAGTGAGTCGTTCACCCCTCCACTTT,CASSSVSRSPLHF
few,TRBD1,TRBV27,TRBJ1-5,TGTGCCAGCAGTCCTACCGGGACAGCGTATAGCAATCAGCCCCAGCATTTT,CASSPTGTAYSNQPQHF
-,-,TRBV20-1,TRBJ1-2,TGCAGTGCCCCGGGCGGAACTTTGGCAGGCTACACCTTC,CSAPGGTLAGYTF
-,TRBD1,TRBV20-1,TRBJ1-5,TGCAGTGCTAACGGACAGGGTAATGTCAATCAGCCCCAGCATTTT,CSANGQGNVNQPQHF
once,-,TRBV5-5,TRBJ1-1,TGTGCCAGCAGCTTTCAAATCGACTCTGAAGCTTTCTTT,CASSFQIDSEAFF
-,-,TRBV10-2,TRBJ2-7,TGCGCCATTCTAGCCGCCGGCGAGCAGTACTTC,CAILAAGEQYF
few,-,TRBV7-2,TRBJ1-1,TGTGCCAGCAGCTTACCCAGGGGACGGTCGAACACTGAAGCTTTCTTT,CASSLPRGRSNTEAFF
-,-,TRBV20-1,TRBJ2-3,TGCAGTGCGGGAGCAAGCGGACGCACGAATACGCAGTATTTT,CSAGASGRTNTQYF
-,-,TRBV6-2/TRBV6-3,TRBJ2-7,TGTGCCAGCAGTTACCGCGAGGGACCGCTCGCCTACGAGCAGTACTTC,CASSYREGPLAYEQYF
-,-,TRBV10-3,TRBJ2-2,TGTGCCATCAGCCAAAAAGGGGGGACGGCGAACACCGGGGAGCTGTTTTTT,CAISQKGGTANTGELFF
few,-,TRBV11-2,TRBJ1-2,TGTGCCAGCAGCTTAGGAATGCTAAGCTATGGCTACACCTTC,CASSLGMLSYGYTF
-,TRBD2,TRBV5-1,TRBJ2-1,TGCGCCAGCACCCCCGTGGCGGGAGACGGCAATGAGCAGTTCTTC,CASTPVAGDGNEQFF
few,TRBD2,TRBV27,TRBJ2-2,TGTGCCAGCAGACCAGTCGCGGGAGGCACCGGGGAGCTGTTTTTT,CASRPVAGGTGELFF
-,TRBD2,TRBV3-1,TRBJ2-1,TGTGCCAGCAGCCAAGGACTAGCGGGAGTCTACAATGAGCAGTTCTTC,CASSQGLAGVYNEQFF
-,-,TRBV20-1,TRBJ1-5,TGCAGTGCTAGGGTCGCGAACAATCAGCCCCAGCATTTT,CSARVANNQPQHF
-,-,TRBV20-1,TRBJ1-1,TGCAGAGGGTCCGGGCCTGGGGCCCCGAACACTGAAGCTTTCTTT,CRGSGPGAPNTEAFF
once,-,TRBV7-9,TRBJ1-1,TGTGCCAGCAGCTTCGGGACCAACACTGAAGCTTTCTTT,CASSFGTNTEAFF
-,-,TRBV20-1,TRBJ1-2,TGCAGTGCTAGGAAACAGGGTTTGCGCTATGGCTACACCTTC,CSARKQGLRYGYTF
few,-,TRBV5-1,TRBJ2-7,TGCGCCAGCAGCTTGGAAGCGCCCTCCTACGAGCAGTACTTC,CASSLEAPSYEQYF
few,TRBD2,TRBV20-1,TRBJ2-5,TGCAGTGCTAGTCCTAGCGGGGGACAGACCCAGTACTTC,CSASPSGGQTQYF
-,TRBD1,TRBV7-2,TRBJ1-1,TGTGCCAGCAACAACCCGGACAGGGGGAGGACTGAAGCTTTCTTT,CASNNPDRGRTEAFF
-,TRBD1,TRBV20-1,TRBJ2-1,TGCAGTGCCAGAAGGGACAGGGGTATAGGTGAGCAGTTCTTC,CSARRDRGIGEQFF
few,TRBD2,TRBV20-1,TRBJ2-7,TGCAGTGGCGTTTTAGCGGGAGATACCTACGAGCAGTACTTC,CSGVLAGDTYEQYF
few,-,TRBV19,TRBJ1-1,TGTGCCAGTAGTACGGCAGGACGAGCCACTGAAGCTTTCTTT,CASSTAGRATEAFF
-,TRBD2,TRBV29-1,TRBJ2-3,TGCAGCGTTCCTAAGGGACTAGCGGCAGATACGCAGTATTTT,CSVPKGLAADTQYF
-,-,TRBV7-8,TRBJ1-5,TGTGCCAGCAGCTGGGGGGGGACAAAAGGTCAGCCCCAGCATTTT,CASSWGGTKGQPQHF
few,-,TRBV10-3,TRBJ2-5,TGTGCCATCAGTGAGTCTCTGGGTGAGACCCAGTACTTC,CAISESLGETQYF
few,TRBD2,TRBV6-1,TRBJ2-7,TGTGCCAGCAGGGGGGGACTAGCGGGCAGGTACGAGCAGTACTTC,CASRGGLAGRYEQYF
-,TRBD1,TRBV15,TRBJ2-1,TGTGCCACCAGCAGAGATCTGTACCAGGGGGTAAACAATGAGCAGTTCTTC,CATSRDLYQGVNNEQFF